The 18 T cell receptor beta chains in this list originate from one sample, sequenced in a study of cytomegalovirus exposure and HLA in healthy donors. The primer mix had 60 Vbeta and 13 Jbeta primers. Data came from immunoSEQ multiplex PCR; TCRdb stores just in-frame clones and leaves some out. The table lists about 140,000 clones, approximately 67% of them singletons. The sample consisted of PBMCs. These receptors came from an older woman in good health and CMV-seronegative.

The gene calls are TRBV7-2 and TRBJ2-2; 7 bases line up with TRBD1. Germline CDR1 and CDR2: SGHTA and FQGNSA. The CDR3 runs to 15 residues. The V segment lost 1 base and the J segment 1 base; nucleotides outside the gene matches: 0. The CDR3 is CASSLGTGNTGELFF. DNA for the CDR3: TGTGCCAGCAGCTTAGGGACAGGGAACACCGGGGAGCTGTTTTTT.

The V call is TRBV5-1, the J call TRBJ1-6; weak D call: TRBD1 (5 bases). V gave up 4 bases and J gave up 15 bases, with 17 bases separating them. Germline CDR1 reads SGHRS; CDR2 reads YFSETQ. The CDR3 is made up of 13 amino acids. This CDR3 reads CASSPFLSGFLHF. The CDR3 DNA reads as TGCGCCAGCAGCCCCTTTCTTTCAGGGTTCCTCCACTTT.

The V and J genes are TRBV29-1 and TRBJ1-2; 8 positions match TRBD1. Germline values: CDR1 SQVTM, CDR2 ANQGSEA. The CDR3 covers 12 residues. The J segment lost 4 bases and the V segment lost 7 bases, leaving 5 bases of the junction unmatched. CDR3: CSASQGGYGYTF. In DNA form, the CDR3 reads TGCAGCGCATCACAGGGGGGCTATGGCTACACCTTC.

The rearrangement uses TRBV9 and TRBJ1-2, with 10 bases lining up with TRBD1. V lost 5 bases to trimming and J lost 3 bases; unmatched junction nucleotides: 4. The CDR3 extends over 14 amino acids. Germline CDR1 SGDLS, CDR2 YYNGEE. In DNA, the CDR3 is TGTGCCAGCAGTTCCGGGACAGGGGACTATGGCTACACCTTC. Its translation: CASSSGTGDYGYTF.

This rearrangement joins TRBV5-1 to TRBJ1-2, with 7 positions matching TRBD1. The CDR3 loop spans 15 amino acids. Trimming cost V 2 bases and J 3 bases; bases outside gene matches: 7. Germline V gene lookup returns CDR1 SGHRS and CDR2 YFSETQ. CDR3 loop: CASSLSTDRDYGYTF. CDR3 bases: TGCGCCAGCAGCTTATCCACCGACAGGGACTATGGCTACACCTTC. Looking up the rest from reference TRBV5-1 and TRBJ1-2 gives the full variable domain: KAGVTQTPRYLIKTRGQQVTLSCSPISGHRSVSWYQQTPGQGLQFLFEYFSETQRNKGNFPGRFSGRQFSNSRSEMNVSTLELGDSALYLCASSLSTDRDYGYTFGSGTRLTVV.

The chain joins TRBV5-1 to TRBJ2-5, with 12 bases that match TRBD2. The CDR3 contains 15 residues. Germline assignment: CDR1 SGHRS and CDR2 YFSETQ. V lost 6 bases to trimming and J lost 4 bases; unmatched junction nucleotides: 7. CDR3 in amino acids: CASNRLAGEGETQYF. CDR3 DNA sequence: TGCGCCAGCAACAGACTAGCGGGGGAGGGAGAGACCCAGTACTTC. Drawing the rest from reference TRBV5-1 and TRBJ2-5, the complete variable domain is KAGVTQTPRYLIKTRGQQVTLSCSPISGHRSVSWYQQTPGQGLQFLFEYFSETQRNKGNFPGRFSGRQFSNSRSEMNVSTLELGDSALYLCASNRLAGEGETQYFGPGTRLLVL.

This clone was counted a few times. This rearrangement joins TRBV7-2 to TRBJ2-7; TRBD2 agrees at 7 bases. Germline CDR1 is SGHTA and CDR2 is FQGNSA. The ends lost 7 bases at V and 4 bases at J; junction bases unmatched: 13. There are 15 residues in the CDR3. The CDR3 DNA is TGTGCCAGCAACTTTGTAGCGGGTTCCCCATACGAGCAGTACTTC. It encodes CASNFVAGSPYEQYF.

V gene TRBV7-9 combines with J gene TRBJ1-1; D is unclear. V was pared by 3 bases and J by 1 base, with 6 bases between. Germline V CDR1 and CDR2: SEHNR, FQNEAQ (reference sequence). The CDR3 has 13 residues. The CDR3 DNA reads TGTGCCAGCAGCTTTTCGGGGAACACTGAAGCTTTCTTT. It is translated as CASSFSGNTEAFF.

This clone appeared a few times. The rearrangement links TRBV5-6 to TRBJ1-2; D possibly corresponds to TRBD1 (6 bases). CDR3 length: 13 amino acids. CDR1 SGHDT and CDR2 YYEEEE come from the germline V gene. V gave up 4 bases and J gave up 1 base, with 8 bases separating them. CDR3: CASSQDSNYGYTF. The CDR3 bases are TGTGCCAGCAGCCAGGACAGTAACTATGGCTACACCTTC.

This chain uses TRBV19 with TRBJ1-3; the match to TRBD1 covers 7 bases. The germline V gene encodes CDR1 LNHDA and CDR2 SQIVND (reference sequence). The V gene end was trimmed by 3 bases and the J gene end by 0 bases; junction bases not matched to a gene: 11. This CDR3 is built from 18 residues. The CDR3: CASSIKGANHLSGNTIYF. The CDR3 bases are TGTGCCAGTAGTATTAAGGGGGCGAATCACCTCTCTGGAAACACCATATATTTT. The whole variable domain, remainder taken from reference TRBV19 and TRBJ1-3, is DGGITQSPKYLFRKEGQNVTLSCEQNLNHDAMYWYRQDPGQGLRLIYYSQIVNDFQKGDIAEGYSVSREKKESFPLTVTSAQKNPTAFYLCASSIKGANHLSGNTIYFGEGSWLTVV.

The V gene is TRBV7-8, the J gene TRBJ2-7; D is perhaps TRBD2 (7 bases). In germline, CDR1 is SGHVS, CDR2 FQNEAQ. This CDR3 is 17 amino acids long. The V and J ends lost 5 bases and 1 base respectively, with 21 bases between them. The DNA for the CDR3 is TGTGCCAGCAGCCGACTAGCCGCAGGAGGGGGGTCCTACGAGCAGTACTTC. It codes for CASSRLAAGGGSYEQYF.

The V and J genes are TRBV4-3 and TRBJ2-7; the D is unclear. This CDR3 comprises 13 residues. Germline CDR1 reads LGHNA; CDR2 reads YSLEER. V was cut by 0 bases and J by 8 bases, with 11 bases left in between. The CDR3 sequence is CASSQEIRGQQYF. CDR3 DNA sequence: TGCGCCAGCAGCCAAGAGATTAGAGGTCAGCAGTACTTC.

V usage is TRBV19 and J usage is TRBJ2-7; 8 bases are a match to TRBD2. CDR1 and CDR2 (germline): LNHDA, SQIVND (reference sequence). The CDR3 sequence is 15 residues long. Trimming at V came to 5 bases and at J to 2 bases, leaving 8 bases not matched to a gene. The CDR3 DNA reads as TGTGCCAGTAGTTCGGCTAGCGGGTATGCCTACGAGCAGTACTTC. It specifies CASSSASGYAYEQYF.

The chain employs TRBV7-2 and TRBJ2-1; TRBD1 agrees at 9 bases. The CDR3 length is 15 residues. Trimming took 5 bases from V and 4 from J; bases not matched to a gene: 6. Germline CDR1 is SGHTA and CDR2 is FQGNSA. This CDR3 reads CASSRTGTGYNEQFF. The CDR3 region has the DNA TGTGCCAGCAGCCGTACCGGGACAGGGTACAATGAGCAGTTCTTC.

The gene calls are TRBV2 and TRBJ2-2; 9 bases are a match to TRBD2. V lost 8 bases and J lost 0; bases outside the gene matches: 13. CDR3 length: 18 residues. Germline lookup yields CDR1 SNHLY and CDR2 FYNNEI. The CDR3, as DNA: TGTGCCAGCTCCAGGCAGGGCGGACTAGCGACGAACACCGGGGAGCTGTTTTTT. It specifies CASSRQGGLATNTGELFF.

This chain joins TRBV19 and TRBJ1-1; 7 bases align to TRBD1. There are 14 residues in the CDR3. V shed 4 bases, J shed 6 bases, and the junction held 8 bases outside the gene matches. Germline loops: CDR1 LNHDA, CDR2 SQIVND (reference sequence). The CDR3 coding sequence is TGTGCCAGTAGTAATACAGGGGTCAACGCTGAAGCTTTCTTT. Translating gives CASSNTGVNAEAFF.

The rearrangement joins TRBV2 to TRBJ2-7; 14 nucleotides align to TRBD2. CDR1 and CDR2 (germline): SNHLY, FYNNEI. There are 19 residues in the CDR3. V gave up 7 bases and J gave up 2 bases; unmatched junction bases: 16. DNA for the CDR3: TGTGCCAGCACGGGCGGTATGGGACTAGCGGGAGACGTGGCCTACGAGCAGTACTTC. Protein product: CASTGGMGLAGDVAYEQYF.

This chain joins TRBV5-4 and TRBJ1-5; 9 bases agree with TRBD1. Trimming took 3 bases from V and 3 from J; bases not matched to a gene: 4. The CDR3 is 15 amino acids. Germline V gives CDR1 SGHNT, CDR2 YYREEE (reference sequence). CDR3 bases: TGTGCCAGCAGCTACGGGACAGGGAACAATCAGCCCCAGCATTTT. Translated, it gives CASSYGTGNNQPQHF.